This T cell receptor (beta chain) was identified during a study of OX40 agonist ivuxolimab in advanced cancers. Across the whole study: Among those treated, three patients had partial responses, one with hepatocellular carcinoma and two with cutaneous melanoma.

TCRdb's copy holds only in-frame clones and misses some; the assay was immunoSEQ multiplex PCR. The table shows 97,000 or so clones, with almost 90% occurring only once. As to this clone: The target antigen is unknown.

Systemic immunosuppression or autoimmune disease history was grounds to exclude patients. The CDR3 totals 13 residues. Trimming took 5 bases from V and 4 from J, leaving 10 bases between them. Germline V CDR1 and CDR2: SGHVS, FNYEAQ. Study-level findings and limits: The average count of expanded clones was higher among CD8+ T cells than among CD4+.

This clonotype was obtained from an adult with an advanced solid tumor such as melanoma, head and neck, liver or kidney cancer. This specimen was CD4+ or CD8+ T cells sorted from blood, taken in a trial of the OX40 agonist ivuxolimab. This chain connects TRBV7-6 to TRBJ2-3; no firm D call. The CDR3: CASSSTVPDTQYF. The CDR3, as DNA: TGTGCCAGCAGCAGTACGGTCCCAGATACGCAGTATTTT.